The clone carrying this T cell receptor beta chain was seen a handful of times. The germline CDR1 and CDR2 sequences are SGHNT and YYREEE (reference sequence). The V and J ends lost 4 bases and 7 bases, in that order; junction bases with no gene match: 4. The CDR3 has 13 amino acids. This sample was taken from a study of T cells after somatic rescue of genetic block. Produced via immunoSEQ multiplex PCR; TCRdb's table is partial and in-frame only. The table records roughly 71,000 clones, roughly 88% of them present only once. Specimen: peripheral blood mononuclear cells (PBMCs). This TCR came from a man aged 25 to 45. The chain couples TRBV5-4 to TRBJ2-2; 7 bases map to TRBD1. The CDR3 DNA sequence: TGTGCCAGCAGCCGAGACAGGGTCGGGGAGCTGTTTTTT. It translates to CASSRDRVGELFF.